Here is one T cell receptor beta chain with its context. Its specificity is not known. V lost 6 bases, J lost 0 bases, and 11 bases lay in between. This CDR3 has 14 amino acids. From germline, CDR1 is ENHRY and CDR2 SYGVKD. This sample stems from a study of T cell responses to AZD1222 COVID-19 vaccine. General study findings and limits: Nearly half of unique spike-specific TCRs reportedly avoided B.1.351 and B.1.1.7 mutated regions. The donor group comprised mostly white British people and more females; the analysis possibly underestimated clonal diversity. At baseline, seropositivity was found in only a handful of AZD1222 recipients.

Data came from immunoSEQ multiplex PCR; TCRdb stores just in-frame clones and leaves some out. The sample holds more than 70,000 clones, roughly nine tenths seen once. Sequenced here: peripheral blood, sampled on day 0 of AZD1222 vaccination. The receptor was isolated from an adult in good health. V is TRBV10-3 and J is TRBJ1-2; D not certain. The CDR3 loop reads CAISWIASNYGYTF. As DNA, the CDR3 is TGTGCCATCAGCTGGATAGCGTCTAACTATGGCTACACCTTC.